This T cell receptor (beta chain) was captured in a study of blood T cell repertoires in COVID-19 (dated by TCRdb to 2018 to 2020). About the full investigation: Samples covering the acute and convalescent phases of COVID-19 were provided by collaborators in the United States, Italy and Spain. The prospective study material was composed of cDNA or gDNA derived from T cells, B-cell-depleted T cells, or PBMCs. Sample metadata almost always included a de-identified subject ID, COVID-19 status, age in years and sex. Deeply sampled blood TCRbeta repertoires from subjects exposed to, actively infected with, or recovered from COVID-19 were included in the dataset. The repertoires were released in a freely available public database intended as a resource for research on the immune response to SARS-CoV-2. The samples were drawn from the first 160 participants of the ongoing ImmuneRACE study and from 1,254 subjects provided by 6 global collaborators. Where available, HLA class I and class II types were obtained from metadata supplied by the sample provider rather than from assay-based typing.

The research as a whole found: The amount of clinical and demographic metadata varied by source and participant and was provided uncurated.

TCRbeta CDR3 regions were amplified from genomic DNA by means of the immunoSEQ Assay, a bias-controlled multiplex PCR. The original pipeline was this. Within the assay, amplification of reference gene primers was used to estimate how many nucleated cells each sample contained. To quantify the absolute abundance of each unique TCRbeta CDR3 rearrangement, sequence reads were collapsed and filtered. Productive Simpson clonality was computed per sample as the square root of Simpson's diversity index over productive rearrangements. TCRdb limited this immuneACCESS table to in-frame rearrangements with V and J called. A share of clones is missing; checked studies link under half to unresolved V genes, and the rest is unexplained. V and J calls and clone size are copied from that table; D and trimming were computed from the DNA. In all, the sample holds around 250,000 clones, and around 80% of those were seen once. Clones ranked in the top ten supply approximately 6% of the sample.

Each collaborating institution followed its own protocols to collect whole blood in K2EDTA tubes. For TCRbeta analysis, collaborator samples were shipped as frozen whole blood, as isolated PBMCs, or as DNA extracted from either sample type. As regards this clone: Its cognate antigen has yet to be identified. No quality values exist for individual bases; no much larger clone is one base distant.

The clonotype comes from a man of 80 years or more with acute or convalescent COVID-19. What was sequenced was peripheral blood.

CDR3 region: CASSLQRRRRQTGVQETQYF. The nucleotide sequence reads as follows: TGTGCCAGCAGTTTACAGCGACGTCGACGCCAAACAGGGGTCCAAGAGACCCAGTACTTC. The rearrangement joined TRBV27 to TRBJ2-5, with TRBD1 matching 7 junction bases. Trimming accounts for 2 bases at V and 1 base at J, while the number of junction bases matched to no gene is 19. The germline V gene (reference sequence) sets CDR1 to MNHEY and CDR2 to SMNVEV. There are 20 amino acids in the CDR3, from cysteine to phenylalanine inclusive. The CDR3 DNA has 60 bases and is translated from base 1.